This T cell receptor beta chain was found in a study of blood T cell repertoires in COVID-19. Germline loops: CDR1 MDHEN, CDR2 SYDVKM. This CDR3 spans 17 amino acids. Germline trimming cut 4 bases from V and 0 bases from J; bases unmatched to any gene: 6. The table lists this clone with a count of one. Sequencing used immunoSEQ multiplex PCR; TCRdb keeps in-frame clones, though not all of them. The sample records around 94,000 clones, 84% being singletons. The gene calls are TRBV28 and TRBJ1-4; 9 bases fit TRBD1. Sequences were obtained from peripheral blood. This TCR was sampled from a human donor in a cohort sampled during active COVID-19. The CDR3 reads CASSSGTGLATNEKLFF. In DNA form, the CDR3 reads TGTGCCAGCAGTTCCGGGACAGGGCTTGCAACTAATGAAAAACTGTTTTTT.